One and the same sample provided the 27 T cell receptor beta chains below, sequenced in a study of relationships among human T cell subsets. From mRNA, alpha and beta CDR3 regions were amplified using semiquantitative ARM-PCR. ARM-PCR used tagged nested gene-specific primers, then communal superprimers for exponential amplification. Each CDR3 protein is one row after TCRdb ran MiXCR on the multiplex PCR reads. The table shows over 10,000 distinct CDR3 sequences, with roughly 65% occurring only once. After CD25, CD56 and CD294 bead selections, the flow-through was collected as Th1 cells. Sample: CD4+ Th1 cells sorted from blood. Receptor source: a man aged 35 to 55 in good health.

The chain has TRBV12-5 and TRBJ2-1; D gene ambiguous. The CDR3 totals 14 residues. Per the germline V gene, CDR1 is LGHNT and CDR2 is FRNRAP. CDR3 nucleotides: TGTGCCAGCAGTCCTATTTCCAGGTACAATGAGCAGTTCTTC. Translating it yields CASSPISRYNEQFF.

The gene calls are TRBV10-3 and TRBJ2-1; 7 bases fit TRBD1. The CDR3 runs to 18 residues. V shed 4 bases and J 0 bases; nucleotides not matched to a gene: 12. Germline values: CDR1 ENHRY, CDR2 SYGVKD. CDR3 region: CAISGVRVGTDSYNEQFF. In DNA form, the CDR3 reads TGTGCCATCAGTGGGGTACGGGTCGGGACAGACTCCTACAATGAGCAGTTCTTC.

V gene TRBV2 combines with J gene TRBJ1-1; no definite D call. The CDR3 totals 12 residues. Germline CDR1 is SNHLY and CDR2 is FYNNEI. V was cut by 4 bases and J by 7 bases, with 10 bases left in between. CDR3 protein: CASSVEGGEAFF. The CDR3 bases are TGTGCCAGCAGTGTTGAGGGAGGTGAAGCTTTCTTT.

Notes on this clonotype: A read error is likely, as this CDR3 ends without the conserved phenylalanine or tryptophan. This rearrangement joins TRBV4-1 to TRBJ1-5; D is uncertain. Per germline, CDR1 MGHRA and CDR2 YSYEKL. The CDR3 runs 13 residues. Trimming left V 1 base short and J 8 bases short, with 9 bases between. CDR3 sequence (DNA): TGCGCCAGCAGCCAAGCCGCCCCAGAGCCCCAGCATCTT. Its protein product is CASSQAAPEPQHL.

The chain is built from TRBV28 and TRBJ1-2, with D unresolved. CDR1 and CDR2 (germline): MDHEN, SYDVKM. The CDR3 loop spans 14 amino acids. The V gene lost 2 bases and the J gene lost 4 bases, with 11 bases spanning the gap. The CDR3 sequence: CASSLVAEIYGYTF. The CDR3 DNA reads as TGTGCCAGCAGTTTAGTCGCAGAGATCTATGGCTACACCTTC.

V usage is TRBV7-2 and J usage is TRBJ2-5; D could derive from TRBD1 or TRBD2 (6 bases each). The germline gives CDR1 SGHTA, CDR2 FQGNSA. This CDR3 region has 14 residues. Trimming took off 3 bases at V and 5 bases at J, with 13 bases between the two ends. For the CDR3, the DNA is TGTGCCAGCAGCTTGGGGGGCCCGACGGAGACCCAGTACTTC. Translation: CASSLGGPTETQYF.

Judged by abundance, this clonotype is medium-sized (0.01 to 0.1%). This chain links TRBV20-1 with TRBJ1-1; D may be TRBD1 (6 bases). The CDR3 extends over 12 amino acids. Looked up from germline, CDR1 is DFQATT and CDR2 is SNEGSKA (reference sequence). With 7 bases removed from V and 5 bases from J, the gap between germline ends came to 14 bases. Written as DNA, the CDR3 is TGCAGTGTCCCGACAGGTTTGACTGAAGCTTTCTTT. Protein: CSVPTGLTEAFF.

This chain links TRBV28 with TRBJ2-1, with TRBD2 as a possible D gene (6 bases). CDR1 is MDHEN, CDR2 SYDVKM, per germline. Trimming pared 5 bases from V and 15 bases from J, leaving 23 bases between. The CDR3 runs to 14 residues. The CDR3 coding sequence is TGTGCCAGCAGTACTACCCGAGGAGGGTCCCTTCGGTTCTTC. Its translation: CASSTTRGGSLRFF. Variable domain in full (rest from reference TRBV28 and TRBJ2-1): DVKVTQSSRYLVKRTGEKVFLECVQDMDHENMFWYRQDPGLGLRLIYFSYDVKMKEKGDIPEGYSVSREKKERFSLILESASTNQTSMYLCASSTTRGGSLRFFGPGTRLTVL.

The V gene is TRBV11-2, the J gene TRBJ2-7; 9 bases agree with TRBD1. This CDR3 comprises 15 residues. Germline V gene lookup returns CDR1 SGHAT and CDR2 FQNNGV. Trimming cost V 5 bases and J 3 bases; bases outside gene matches: 8. The CDR3 region is CASSPPRTGVYEQYF. DNA of the CDR3: TGTGCCAGCAGCCCGCCCCGGACAGGGGTCTACGAGCAGTACTTC.

This clonotype was seen more than once but under ten times. In nucleotides, the CDR3 is TGTGCCAGCAGCTTGCAGGGGTTGGCGTACGAGCAGTACTTC. Amino acid sequence: CASSLQGLAYEQYF. The chain has TRBV11-2 and TRBJ2-7; D might be TRBD1 (6 bases). V lost 3 bases, J lost 4 bases, and 13 bases lay in between. The CDR3 length is 14 residues. Looked up from germline, CDR1 is SGHAT and CDR2 is FQNNGV.

The rearrangement joins TRBV10-1 to TRBJ2-1; D gene uncertain. CDR3 length: 15 residues. The germline gives CDR1 WNHNN, CDR2 SYGVQD (reference sequence). V was cut by 0 bases and J by 5 bases, with 11 bases left in between. CDR3 sequence: CASSESDAGHNEQFF. The CDR3 DNA reads TGCGCCAGCAGTGAGTCTGATGCCGGTCACAATGAGCAGTTCTTC.

The table lists this clonotype with a few counts. The rearrangement links TRBV11-3 to TRBJ2-1; D is perhaps TRBD2 (6 bases). Trimming shortened V by 5 bases and J by 0 bases, and 14 bases separated the two germline ends. There are 16 residues in the CDR3. Germline values: CDR1 SGHNT, CDR2 YENEEA. The CDR3 sequence is CASSLGGPPSYNEQFF. DNA of the CDR3: TGTGCCAGCAGCCTGGGAGGCCCCCCCTCCTACAATGAGCAGTTCTTC.

This chain joins TRBV4-2 and TRBJ1-1; D gene unclear. V was trimmed by 4 bases and J by 5 bases, leaving 11 bases between them. Germline CDR1 is LGHNA and CDR2 is YNFKEQ. The CDR3 spans 13 residues. Written as DNA, the CDR3 is TGTGCCAGCAGCCCCTGGGTGGAAACTGAAGCTTTCTTT. Translating it yields CASSPWVETEAFF.

The chain employs TRBV11-1 and TRBJ1-2, with D perhaps matching TRBD1 (5 bases). The V end lost 1 base, the J end lost 5 bases, and 8 bases lay between the germline ends. Per the germline V gene, CDR1 is SGHAT and CDR2 is FQDESV (reference sequence). The CDR3 spans 13 residues. The CDR3 nucleotides are TGTGCCAGCAGCTTAGAGGGGACGTATGGCTACACCTTC. Translation: CASSLEGTYGYTF.

With regard to this clonotype: The conserved closing phenylalanine or tryptophan is absent in this CDR3, likely reflecting a read error. V gene TRBV28 combines with J gene TRBJ2-1, with 9 bases fitting TRBD2. Looked up from germline, CDR1 is MDHEN and CDR2 is SYDVKM. With V trimmed by 8 bases and J by 2 bases, 13 bases remained unmatched. This CDR3 has 17 amino acids. The CDR3 nucleotides are TGTGCCAGCGGGCGAGCGGGAGGCCTAGGGGCCTACAATGAGCAGTTCTCC. It translates to CASGRAGGLGAYNEQFS.

Here the CDR3 DNA reads TGTGCCAGCAGCTTCGGTGCTAGCGCAAACTCCTACGAGCAGTACTTC. Its protein product is CASSFGASANSYEQYF. The V gene is TRBV11-1, the J gene TRBJ2-7, with TRBD2 as a possible D gene (6 bases). Germline V CDR1 and CDR2: SGHAT, FQDESV (reference sequence). V gave up 3 bases and J gave up 0 bases, with 15 bases separating them. The CDR3 length is 16 residues.

V and J are TRBV30 and TRBJ1-6; D is uncertain. Deletions cut 2 bases from V and 10 bases from J, with 6 bases between. The CDR3 spans 11 residues. The germline gives CDR1 GTSNPN, CDR2 SVGIG (reference sequence). CDR3 sequence: CAWSSGSPLHF. The CDR3 bases are TGTGCCTGGAGTTCGGGGTCACCCCTCCACTTT. The variable domain in full, with the rest retrieved from reference TRBV30 and TRBJ1-6, is SQTIHQWPATLVQPVGSPLSLECTVEGTSNPNLYWYRQAAGRGLQLLFYSVGIGQISSEVPQNLSASRPQDRQFILSSKKLLLSDSGFYLCAWSSGSPLHFGNGTRLTVT.

The chain is built from TRBV10-3 and TRBJ2-1, with 7 bases fitting TRBD2. Germline values: CDR1 ENHRY, CDR2 SYGVKD. The V gene end was trimmed by 0 bases and the J gene end by 6 bases; junction bases not matched to a gene: 8. The CDR3 has 16 residues. CDR3 protein: CAISESGGSARNEQFF. The DNA for the CDR3 is TGTGCCATCAGTGAGTCGGGCGGGAGCGCCCGCAATGAGCAGTTCTTC.

The rearrangement uses TRBV11-2 and TRBJ2-3; 7 bases fit TRBD1. This CDR3 contains 14 residues. V shed 1 base and J 4 bases; nucleotides not matched to a gene: 2. Germline CDR1 reads SGHAT; CDR2 reads FQNNGV. CDR3 DNA: TGTGCCAGCAGCTTAGGGGGACAGTCAGATACGCAGTATTTT. Protein: CASSLGGQSDTQYF.

This clonotype was seen a handful of times. The rearrangement joins TRBV3-1 to TRBJ1-1, with TRBD1 as a possible D gene (6 bases). Trimming took off 6 bases at V and 11 bases at J, with 19 bases between the two ends. Germline CDR1 is LGHDT and CDR2 is YNNKEL (reference sequence). The CDR3 length is 13 residues. The chain's CDR3 is CASSSRGIPRAFF. DNA for the CDR3: TGTGCCAGCAGTAGTAGGGGGATTCCCCGGGCTTTCTTT.

In regard to this clonotype: The junction and the germline gene differ at one end; a read error may be behind it. The gene calls are TRBV4-1 and TRBJ2-5; no clear D. CDR1 is MGHRA and CDR2 is YSYEKL in the germline V gene. CDR3 size: 15 residues. As DNA, the CDR3 is TGTGCCAGCAGCCAAGATGCCCCGCGACAAGAGACCCAGTACTTC. Its translation is CASSQDAPRQETQYF.

Concerning this clonotype: At one boundary the junction diverges from the germline segment, which might be a read error. The chain employs TRBV11-2 and TRBJ2-5; D might be TRBD1 (7 bases). Germline V gene lookup returns CDR1 SGHAT and CDR2 FQNNGV. This CDR3 spans 15 amino acids. CDR3 coding DNA: TGTGCCAGCAGCTTAGCTGGAGGGGGCCAACAGACCCAGTACTTC. Translated, it gives CASSLAGGGQQTQYF.

This clonotype is a singleton in its sample. The chain uses TRBV28 and TRBJ2-3; TRBD2 agrees at 9 bases. Germline V CDR1 and CDR2: MDHEN, SYDVKM. V dropped 4 bases and J dropped 4; count of bases not matched to a gene: 9. This CDR3 has 16 amino acids. The CDR3 coding sequence is TGTGCCAGCAGTTCTCCGGCGGGAGGGCCATCAGATACGCAGTATTTT. This codes for CASSSPAGGPSDTQYF.

V gene TRBV6-1 combines with J gene TRBJ1-4; D not resolved. The CDR3 spans 15 residues. V lost 5 bases and J 7 bases, leaving 17 bases between the germline ends. CDR1 and CDR2 (germline): MNHNS, SASEGT. The chain's CDR3 is CASSYSKGRAEKLFF. In nucleotides, the CDR3 is TGTGCCAGCAGTTACTCGAAAGGGAGGGCTGAAAAACTGTTTTTT.

This clonotype has a handful of counts. The V and J genes are TRBV18 and TRBJ2-1; D may be TRBD1 (6 bases). V gave up 2 bases and J gave up 7 bases, with 9 bases separating them. From germline, CDR1 is KGHSH and CDR2 LQKENI. The CDR3 runs 13 residues. CDR3 nucleotide sequence: TGTGCCAGCTCACCAGTGGGGGCGAATGAGCAGTTCTTC. Translation: CASSPVGANEQFF.

This chain joins TRBV7-9 and TRBJ2-1, with TRBD2 as a possible D gene (6 bases). Germline CDR1 reads SEHNR; CDR2 reads FQNEAQ (reference sequence). Deletions cut 11 bases from V and 2 bases from J, with 16 bases between. The length of the CDR3 is 14 residues. The CDR3 loop is CAGAGRKAYNEQFF. The CDR3 DNA reads TGTGCCGGGGCGGGACGCAAAGCCTACAATGAGCAGTTCTTC. The complete variable domain, with remaining parts taken from reference TRBV7-9 and TRBJ2-1, reads DTGVSQNPRHKITKRGQNVTFRCDPISEHNRLYWYRQTLGQGPEFLTYFQNEAQLEKSRLLSDRFSAERPKGSFSTLEIQRTEQGDSAMYLCAGAGRKAYNEQFFGPGTRLTVL.

The V gene is TRBV10-3, the J gene TRBJ1-1; no clear D gene. The CDR3 sequence is 13 residues long. Deletions cut 8 bases from V and 1 base from J, with 11 bases between. The germline V gene encodes CDR1 ENHRY and CDR2 SYGVKD. This chain's CDR3 is CAIHSLTNTEAFF. DNA of the CDR3: TGTGCCATCCACTCACTGACGAACACTGAAGCTTTCTTT.